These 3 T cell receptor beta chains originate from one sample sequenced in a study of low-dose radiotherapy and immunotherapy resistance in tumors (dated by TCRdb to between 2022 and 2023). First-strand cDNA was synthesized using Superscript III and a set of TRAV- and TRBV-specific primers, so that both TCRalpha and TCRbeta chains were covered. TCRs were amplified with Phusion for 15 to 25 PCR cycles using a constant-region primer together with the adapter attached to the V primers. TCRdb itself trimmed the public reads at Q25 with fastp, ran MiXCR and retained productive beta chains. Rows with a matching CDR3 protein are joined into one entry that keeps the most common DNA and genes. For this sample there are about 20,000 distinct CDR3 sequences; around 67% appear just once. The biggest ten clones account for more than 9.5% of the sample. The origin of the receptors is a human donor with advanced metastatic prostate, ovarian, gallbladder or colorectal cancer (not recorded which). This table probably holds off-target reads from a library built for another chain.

CDR3 region: CAARGTGELFF. CDR3 in DNA: TGTGCCGCCAGGGGAACCGGGGAGCTGTTTTTT. The rearrangement joins TRBV6-2 or TRBV6-3 to TRBJ2-2, with D possibly TRBD1 on 6 matching bases. The length of the CDR3 is 11 residues. Germline V gives CDR1 MNHEY, CDR2 SVGEGT. Between the trimmed V and J ends, which lost 11 bases and 5 bases, there was a span of 9 bases.

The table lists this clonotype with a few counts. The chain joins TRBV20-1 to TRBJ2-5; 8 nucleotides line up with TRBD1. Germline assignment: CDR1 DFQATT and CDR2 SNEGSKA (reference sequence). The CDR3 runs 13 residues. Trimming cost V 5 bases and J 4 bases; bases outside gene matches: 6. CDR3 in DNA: TGCAGTGCTTCCAGGGGGCAGGGAGAGACCCAGTACTTC. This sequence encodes CSASRGQGETQYF.

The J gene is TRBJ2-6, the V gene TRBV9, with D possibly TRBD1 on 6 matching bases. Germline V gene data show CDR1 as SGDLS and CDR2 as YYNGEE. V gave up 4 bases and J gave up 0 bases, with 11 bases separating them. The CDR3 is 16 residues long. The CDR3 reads CASSPGHNSGANVLTF. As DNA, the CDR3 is TGTGCCAGCAGCCCGGGACATAACTCTGGGGCCAACGTCCTGACTTTC.